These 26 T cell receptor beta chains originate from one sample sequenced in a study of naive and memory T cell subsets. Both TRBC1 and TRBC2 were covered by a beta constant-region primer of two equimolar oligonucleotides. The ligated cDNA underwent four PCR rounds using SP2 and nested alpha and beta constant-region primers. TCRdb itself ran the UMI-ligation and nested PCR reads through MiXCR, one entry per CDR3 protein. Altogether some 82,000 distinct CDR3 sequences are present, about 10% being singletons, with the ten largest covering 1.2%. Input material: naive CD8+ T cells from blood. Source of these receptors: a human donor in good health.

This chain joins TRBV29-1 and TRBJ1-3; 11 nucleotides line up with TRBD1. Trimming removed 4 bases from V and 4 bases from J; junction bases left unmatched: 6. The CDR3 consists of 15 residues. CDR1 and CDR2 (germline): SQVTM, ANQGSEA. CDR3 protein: CSVVGQGAEGNTIYF. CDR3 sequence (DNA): TGCAGCGTTGTTGGACAGGGGGCGGAGGGAAACACCATATATTTT. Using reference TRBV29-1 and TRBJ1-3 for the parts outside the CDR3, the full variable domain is SAVISQKPSRDICQRGTSLTIQCQVDSQVTMMFWYRQQPGQSLTLIATANQGSEATYESGFVIDKFPISRPNLTFSTLTVSNMSPEDSSIYLCSVVGQGAEGNTIYFGEGSWLTVV.

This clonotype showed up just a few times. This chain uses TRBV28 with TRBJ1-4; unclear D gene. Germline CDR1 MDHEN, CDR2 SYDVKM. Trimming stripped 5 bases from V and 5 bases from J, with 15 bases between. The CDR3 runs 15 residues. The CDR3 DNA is TGTGCCAGCAGTCCCAAGTACCGTACCAATGAAAAACTGTTTTTT. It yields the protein CASSPKYRTNEKLFF.

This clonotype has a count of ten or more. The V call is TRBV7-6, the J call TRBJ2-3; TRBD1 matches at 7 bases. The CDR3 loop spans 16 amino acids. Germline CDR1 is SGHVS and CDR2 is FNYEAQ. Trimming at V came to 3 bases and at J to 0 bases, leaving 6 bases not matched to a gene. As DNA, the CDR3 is TGTGCCAGCAGCTTGACAGGGCTTTCTAGCACAGATACGCAGTATTTT. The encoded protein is CASSLTGLSSTDTQYF.

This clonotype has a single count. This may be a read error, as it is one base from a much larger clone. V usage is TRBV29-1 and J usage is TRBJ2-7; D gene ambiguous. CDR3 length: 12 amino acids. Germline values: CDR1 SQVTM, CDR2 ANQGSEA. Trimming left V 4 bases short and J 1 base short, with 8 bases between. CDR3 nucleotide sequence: TGCAGCGTTGTAGGCTGGTCCTACGAGCAGTACTTC. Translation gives CSVVGWSYEQYF.

CDR3 sequence: CASSLVGDYGYTF. The CDR3 coding sequence is TGTGCCAGCAGCTTAGTTGGGGACTATGGCTACACCTTC. This chain connects TRBV11-2 to TRBJ1-2; D call uncertain. Trimming stripped 1 base from V and 3 bases from J, with 6 bases between. CDR3 length: 13 amino acids. Per the germline V gene, CDR1 is SGHAT and CDR2 is FQNNGV.

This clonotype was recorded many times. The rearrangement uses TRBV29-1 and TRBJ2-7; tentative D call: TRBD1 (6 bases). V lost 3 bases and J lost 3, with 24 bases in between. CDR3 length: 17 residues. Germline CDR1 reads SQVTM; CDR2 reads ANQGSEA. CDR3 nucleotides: TGCAGCGTTGAGGCCAGGGGCGCTGAAGCCTCGGGCTACGAGCAGTACTTC. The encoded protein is CSVEARGAEASGYEQYF.

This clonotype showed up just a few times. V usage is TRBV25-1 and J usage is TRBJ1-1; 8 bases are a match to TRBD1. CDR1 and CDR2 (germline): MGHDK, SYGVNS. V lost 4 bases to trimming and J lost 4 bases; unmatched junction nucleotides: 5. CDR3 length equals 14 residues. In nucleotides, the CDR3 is TGTGCCAGCAGTGTTCAGGGGGCGACCACTGAAGCTTTCTTT. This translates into CASSVQGATTEAFF.

The CDR3 region has the DNA TGTGCCAGCAATTCAGGAGGCGGACTCGGGGAGACCCAGTACTTC. Protein sequence: CASNSGGGLGETQYF. The chain employs TRBV5-6 and TRBJ2-5, with a weak D call TRBD2 (5 bases). CDR3 size: 15 residues. Per the germline V gene, CDR1 is SGHDT and CDR2 is YYEEEE. V shed 6 bases and J shed 5 bases, with 20 bases lying between them.

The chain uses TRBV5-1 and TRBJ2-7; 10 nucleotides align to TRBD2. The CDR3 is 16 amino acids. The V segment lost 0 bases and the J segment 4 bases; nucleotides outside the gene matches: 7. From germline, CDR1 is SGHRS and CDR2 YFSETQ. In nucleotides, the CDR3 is TGCGCCAGCAGCTTGGGGGGTGCTAGCGGGAGTTACGAGCAGTACTTC. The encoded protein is CASSLGGASGSYEQYF. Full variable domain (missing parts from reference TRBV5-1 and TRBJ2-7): KAGVTQTPRYLIKTRGQQVTLSCSPISGHRSVSWYQQTPGQGLQFLFEYFSETQRNKGNFPGRFSGRQFSNSRSEMNVSTLELGDSALYLCASSLGGASGSYEQYFGPGTRLTVT.

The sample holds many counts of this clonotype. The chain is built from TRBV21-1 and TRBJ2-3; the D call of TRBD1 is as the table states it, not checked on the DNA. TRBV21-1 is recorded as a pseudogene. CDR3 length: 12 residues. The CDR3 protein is CASSAGTGDNYF. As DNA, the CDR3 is TGTGCCAGCTCGGCGGGGACAGGGGACAACTATTTT.

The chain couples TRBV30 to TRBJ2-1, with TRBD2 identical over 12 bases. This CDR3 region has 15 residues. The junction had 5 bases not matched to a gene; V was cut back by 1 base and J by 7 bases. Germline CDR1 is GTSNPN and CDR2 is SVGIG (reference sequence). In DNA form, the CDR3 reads TGTGCCTGGAGTGGGACTAGCGGGGCGAGGAATGAGCAGTTCTTC. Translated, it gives CAWSGTSGARNEQFF.

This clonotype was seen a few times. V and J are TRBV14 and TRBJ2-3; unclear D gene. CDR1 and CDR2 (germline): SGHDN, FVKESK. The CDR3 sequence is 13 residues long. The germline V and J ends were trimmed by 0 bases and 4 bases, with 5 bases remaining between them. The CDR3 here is CASSQDGADTQYF. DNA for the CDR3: TGTGCCAGCAGCCAAGATGGGGCAGATACGCAGTATTTT. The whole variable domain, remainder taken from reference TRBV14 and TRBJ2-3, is EAGVTQFPSHSVIEKGQTVTLRCDPISGHDNLYWYRRVMGKEIKFLLHFVKESKQDESGMPNNRFLAERTGGTYSTLKVQPAELEDSGVYFCASSQDGADTQYFGPGTRLTVL.

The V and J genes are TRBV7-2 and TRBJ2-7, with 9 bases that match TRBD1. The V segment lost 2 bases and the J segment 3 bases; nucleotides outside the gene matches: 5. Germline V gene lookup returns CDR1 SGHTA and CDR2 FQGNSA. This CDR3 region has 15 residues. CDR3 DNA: TGTGCCAGCAGCTTATGGGGACAGGGAGGCTACGAGCAGTACTTC. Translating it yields CASSLWGQGGYEQYF.

CDR3 in amino acids: CASSHRSPSTDTQYF. Here the CDR3 DNA reads TGTGCCAGCAGCCATAGGAGCCCTAGCACAGATACGCAGTATTTT. This rearrangement joins TRBV7-9 to TRBJ2-3; D is unresolved. The V gene's germline CDR1 is SEHNR and CDR2 FQNEAQ (reference sequence). V dropped 5 bases and J dropped 0 bases, with 12 bases sitting between them. The CDR3 is 15 amino acids.

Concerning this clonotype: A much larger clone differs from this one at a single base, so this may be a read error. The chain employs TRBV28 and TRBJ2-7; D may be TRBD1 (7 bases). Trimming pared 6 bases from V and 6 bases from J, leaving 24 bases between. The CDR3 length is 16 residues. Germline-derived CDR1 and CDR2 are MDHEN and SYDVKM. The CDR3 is CASRLDRDVRGTEQYF. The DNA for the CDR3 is TGTGCCAGCAGGTTAGACAGGGACGTGCGCGGGACCGAGCAGTACTTC.

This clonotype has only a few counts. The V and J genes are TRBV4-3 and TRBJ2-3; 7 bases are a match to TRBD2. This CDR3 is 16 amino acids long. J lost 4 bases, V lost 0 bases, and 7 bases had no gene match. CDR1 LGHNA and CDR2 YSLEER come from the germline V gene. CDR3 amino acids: CASSQEVSGSADTQYF. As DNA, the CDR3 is TGCGCCAGCAGCCAAGAGGTTAGCGGGTCCGCAGATACGCAGTATTTT.

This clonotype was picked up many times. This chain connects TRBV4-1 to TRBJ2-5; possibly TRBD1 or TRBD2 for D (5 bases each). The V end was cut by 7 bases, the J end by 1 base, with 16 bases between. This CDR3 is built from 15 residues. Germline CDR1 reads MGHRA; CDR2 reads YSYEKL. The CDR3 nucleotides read TGCGCCAGCACCTCCCGGGCAGGGACCCAAGAGACCCAGTACTTC. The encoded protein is CASTSRAGTQETQYF.

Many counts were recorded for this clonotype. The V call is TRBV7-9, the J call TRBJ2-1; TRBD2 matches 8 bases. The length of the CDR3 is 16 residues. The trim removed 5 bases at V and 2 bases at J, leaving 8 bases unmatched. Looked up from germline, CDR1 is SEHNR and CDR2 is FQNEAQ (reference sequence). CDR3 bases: TGTGCCAGCAGCCGATCAGCGGGAGTTCCCTACAATGAGCAGTTCTTC. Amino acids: CASSRSAGVPYNEQFF.

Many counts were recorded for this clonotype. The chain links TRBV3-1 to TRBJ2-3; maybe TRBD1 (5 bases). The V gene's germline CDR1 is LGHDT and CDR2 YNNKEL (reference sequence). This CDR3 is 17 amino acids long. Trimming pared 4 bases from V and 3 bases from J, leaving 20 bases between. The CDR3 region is CASSPGTARTGTDTQYF. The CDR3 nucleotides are TGTGCCAGCAGCCCAGGCACAGCTCGTACAGGTACAGATACGCAGTATTTT.

The CDR3 region has the DNA TGCAGCCTTCTGACGACGAATACTAACATTCAGTACTTC. Protein: CSLLTTNTNIQYF. The chain links TRBV29-1 to TRBJ2-4; D remains ambiguous. The CDR3 length is 13 residues. Between the trimmed V and J ends, which lost 8 bases and 7 bases, there was a span of 18 bases. Germline V CDR1 and CDR2: SQVTM, ANQGSEA.

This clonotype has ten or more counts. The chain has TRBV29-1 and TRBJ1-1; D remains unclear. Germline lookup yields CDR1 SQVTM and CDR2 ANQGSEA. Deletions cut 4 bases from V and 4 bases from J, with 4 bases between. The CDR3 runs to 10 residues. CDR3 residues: CSVVLTEAFF. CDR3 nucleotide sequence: TGCAGCGTTGTCCTCACTGAAGCTTTCTTT.

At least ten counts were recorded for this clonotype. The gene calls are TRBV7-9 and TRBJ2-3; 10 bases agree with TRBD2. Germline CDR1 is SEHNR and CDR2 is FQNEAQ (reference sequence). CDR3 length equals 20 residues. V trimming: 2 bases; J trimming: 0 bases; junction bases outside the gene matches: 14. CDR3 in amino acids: CASSLFGLAGEGKSTDTQYF. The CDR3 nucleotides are TGTGCCAGCAGCTTATTCGGCCTAGCGGGAGAGGGGAAAAGCACAGATACGCAGTATTTT.

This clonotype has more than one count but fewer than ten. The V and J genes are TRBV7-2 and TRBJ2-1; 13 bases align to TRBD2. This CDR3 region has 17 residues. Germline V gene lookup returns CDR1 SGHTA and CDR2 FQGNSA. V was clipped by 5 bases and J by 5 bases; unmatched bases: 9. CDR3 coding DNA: TGTGCCAGCAGCCCGGGACTAGCGGGGACTCTTCACAATGAGCAGTTCTTC. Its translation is CASSPGLAGTLHNEQFF.

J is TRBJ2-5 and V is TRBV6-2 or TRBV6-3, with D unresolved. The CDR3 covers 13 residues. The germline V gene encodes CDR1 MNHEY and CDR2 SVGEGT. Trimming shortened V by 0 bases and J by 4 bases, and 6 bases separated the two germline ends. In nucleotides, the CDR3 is TGTGCCAGCAGTTACTCGATCCGAGAGACCCAGTACTTC. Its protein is CASSYSIRETQYF.

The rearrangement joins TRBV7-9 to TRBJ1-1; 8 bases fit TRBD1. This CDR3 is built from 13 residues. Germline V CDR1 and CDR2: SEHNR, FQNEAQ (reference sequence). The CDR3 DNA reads TGTGGCGGCGGGACAGGCGTTAACACTGAAGCTTTCTTT. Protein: CGGGTGVNTEAFF.

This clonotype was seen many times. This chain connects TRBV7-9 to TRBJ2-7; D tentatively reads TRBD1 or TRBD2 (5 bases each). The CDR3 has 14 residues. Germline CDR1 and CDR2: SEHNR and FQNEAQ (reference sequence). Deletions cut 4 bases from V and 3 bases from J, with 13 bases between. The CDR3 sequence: CASSSPGPNYEQYF. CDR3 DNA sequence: TGTGCCAGCAGCTCCCCGGGACCGAACTACGAGCAGTACTTC.